This T cell receptor beta chain was identified during a study of blood T cell repertoires in COVID-19. Study-wide context: Some COVID-19 samples were acute and others convalescent; all came from the United States, Italy and Spain.

Participants were aged 18 to 89 years, lived in 24 US areas, and enrolled virtually. Participants' own reports of clinical history determined their cohort assignment. The CDR3 length is 19 residues. CDR1 and CDR2 (germline): MDHEN, SYDVKM. V was clipped by 6 bases and J by 5 bases; unmatched bases: 24. Generated by immunoSEQ multiplex PCR, the TCRdb table keeps only in-frame clones and is missing some. The top ten hold 1.7% of the sample, which has approximately 280,000 clones, almost 90% seen once. In its sample, this clone was seen once. The chain combines TRBV28 with TRBJ1-1; 7 bases agree with TRBD1. The sample was PBMCs or T cells enriched from blood (not recorded which). This clonotype originated in a woman younger than 35 with acute COVID-19. CDR3 sequence (DNA): TGTGCCAGCAGCTACGCTATTCTGTCAGGACAGGCGGGACGGACTGAAGCTTTCTTT. Translation gives CASSYAILSGQAGRTEAFF.